The T cell receptor beta chain under discussion was sequenced for a study of early T cells in non-severe SARS-CoV-2 infection. Turning to the study itself: Chains were unpaired, as sequencing was done on bulk RNA from unsorted whole blood.

Each single cDNA molecule received a unique molecular identifier. TCRdb called the 5' RACE reads again in MiXCR, with one record for every CDR3 protein. The sample lists roughly 120,000 distinct CDR3 sequences, over 9.5% occurring once. Notes on the study in general: The VDJdb matching leaned toward anti-spike CD8 responses and overlooked private and CD4 specificities.

Concerning this clonotype: The antigen is undetermined.

In germline, CDR1 is MNHEY, CDR2 SMNVEV (reference sequence). The V end was cut by 7 bases, the J end by 1 base, with 8 bases between. This CDR3 spans 13 amino acids. The sequencing used whole blood, collected at baseline. This sequence was found in an adult who was a healthcare worker with PCR-confirmed SARS-CoV-2 infection or an uninfected control (not recorded which). The chain joins TRBV27 to TRBJ2-1, with D unclear. CDR3 loop: CASKEWSYNEQFF. The CDR3 coding sequence is TGTGCCAGCAAGGAGTGGTCCTACAATGAGCAGTTCTTC.